This T cell receptor (beta chain) was recorded in a study of cytomegalovirus exposure and HLA in healthy donors (dated by TCRdb to the late 2010s). The study in broad terms: In an earlier analysis of some 550 of the donors, 276 Gb of sequence data and 90 million to 120 million unique TCR beta sequences from about 190 million T cells were reported. Around 330 gigabases of sequencing data and tens of millions of unique TCR sequences made up an early release that covered 640 HLA-typed donors. Among the roughly 390 genotyped donors, approximately 82% belonged to the genetic ancestry cluster associated with self-reported Caucasian donors. The study aimed to test whether signatures of past pathogen exposure could be identified by cataloging public T cell receptors. Using immunosequencing, the study profiled T cell repertoires from approximately 700 subjects and related those repertoires to cytomegalovirus serostatus. Along with the roughly 670-subject first cohort, a separate validation cohort of more than 90 different subjects was used. To predict cytomegalovirus infection status, the study combined high-throughput TCR immunosequencing, statistical association of individual TCRs with disease status, and machine learning. A later analysis re-examined previously published TCR beta repertoires from hundreds of donors and added high-resolution HLA genotyping to investigate patterns of TCR occurrence. Rather than drawing on any new phenotypic data, the later analysis identified candidate immune exposures from TCR beta sequences and the way those sequences occurred across donors. To decide whether each TCR beta V gene segment behaved as functional or pseudogenic, an earlier analysis of over 500 of the donors relied on high-throughput TCR beta sequencing. Alongside the repertoire data, information on donor age, sex, ethnicity and CMV serostatus was compiled. A later genetic analysis used genome-wide SNP genotypes for about three fifths of the 666 donors, treating that subset as a discovery cohort. All discovery cohort repertoires had been generated on a single sequencing platform. HLA typing included class I and class II loci at four-digit resolution. The number of typed donors differed by locus: roughly 620-640 for A, B, C, DRB1 and DQB1; approximately 530 for DQA1; approximately 600 for DPA1; and around 490 for DPB1. Because of strong linkage in the cohort, roughly five DR-DQ haplotypes were treated as single units for association and clustering. Across 300 to 500 genotyped donors of the cohort, an average of approximately 200,000 unique TCR beta nucleotide sequences per donor were sequenced, and roughly a sixth of those sequences were non-productive.

The cohort was made up of approximately 700 healthy bone marrow donors. All cohort members were sampled while nominally healthy, although unrecorded immune exposures were likely present. The donor tested CMV seronegative and was one of the 352 seronegative cohort members. Each donor provided a peripheral blood sample, and peripheral blood mononuclear cells were used for TCR beta sequencing. The Qiagen DNeasy Blood Extraction Kit was used to extract genomic DNA from the blood cell samples. Paper-wide results and their limitations: According to a later genetic analysis, donors in an Asian-associated ancestry cluster had fewer N-insertions in productive TCRs than the approximately 650-donor mean. A later genetic analysis associated a missense DCLRE1C variant with V-gene and J-gene trimming of TCR beta chains, and an independent cohort replicated the association. Some IMGT-functional V segments, including TRBV6-2 and TRBV6-3, could not be told apart with the 87-base-pair reads, so those segments were excluded. The study gave a list of 150 to 200 TCR beta chains associated with cytomegalovirus. This cohort had only TCR beta chains sequenced, and the lack of alpha or paired-chain data limited which features could be detected. A later analysis reported that several top co-occurrence clusters appeared linked to parvovirus B19, influenza, CMV and Epstein-Barr virus. The sequencing pipeline was judged likely to have produced a cluster of highly shared sequence variants as a technical artifact. The earlier analysis of about 600 of the donors excluded 15 to 20 rarely observed V segments, including chromosome 9 orphons, because counts were too low. While some public TCRs were present in many individuals, most TCR sequences turned up only very rarely across donors. Sequencing depth was assumed to be roughly uniform across donors in the presence/absence analyses, though that assumption may not hold. An earlier analysis of approximately 590 of the donors showed that most TCR beta V segments appeared in productive rearrangements either about 90% or about 30% of the time, which broadly matched IMGT annotations. A further reported finding was that TCR beta sequences accurately predicted the HLA-A and HLA-B alleles for most subjects in the first cohort. According to the authors, the approach could potentially be generalized to other disease states and immunological phenotypes. HLA typing was unavailable for some donors at each locus, so association tests used only the typed subset. The classifier was reported to diagnose cytomegalovirus status with high specificity and sensitivity in both the original cohort and the validation cohort. Linkage disequilibrium might explain the correlated functional status among segregating V segments, but an unknown experimental factor could not be excluded. A later analysis associated about 17,000 TCR beta sequences with specific HLA alleles at a false discovery rate of 0.05. A few of the identified cytomegalovirus-associated TCR beta chains were confirmed in vitro to be specific for cytomegalovirus antigens. According to a later analysis, TCR association rates differed among HLA loci, with DRB1 alleles showing the most associated TCRs and HLA-C alleles showing the fewest. Immune exposure information for the cohort was limited to CMV serostatus. In a later analysis, HLA-associated TCR beta chains showed more clonal expansion and lower generation probabilities than non-associated chains that were equally common. Assigning TCR associations to individual alleles was difficult when HLA alleles, especially DR and DQ, strongly co-occurred. Most CMV-associated TCR beta chains appeared to be HLA-restricted in a later analysis, and the HLA associations seemed to be driven largely by CMV exposure.

Library method: the immunoSEQ multiplex PCR assay. The multiplex PCR relied on a mix of 60 forward primers for TCR Vbeta segments and 13 reverse primers for TCR Jbeta segments. The CDR3 region of rearranged TCR beta genes was amplified from genomic DNA with a multiplex PCR assay. The Illumina HiSeq System was used to sequence the amplified TCR beta libraries as 87-base-pair reads. For the original study's pipeline: In a later analysis, some 80 million unique TCR beta chains were counted across the roughly 670 repertoires, and around 10 million of these chains were shared by at least two donors. A nearest-neighbor algorithm error-corrected the raw reads and collapsed the reads into unique sequences, merging closely related sequences to remove PCR and sequencing errors. Alignment of CDR3 sequences to IMGT reference sequences was used to assign V, D and J gene segments. For a sequence to be retained, at least a six-nucleotide match to both a V gene segment and a J gene segment was required. Rearrangements were called productive when the CDR3 lacked stop codons and stayed in frame with V and J; all others were non-productive. Following IMGT convention, CDR3 was defined as the stretch from the second conserved V-encoded cysteine to the conserved J-encoded phenylalanine. In an earlier analysis of approximately 590 of the donors, sequences lacking an unambiguous match to a single V gene segment were excluded. An earlier analysis of about 600 of the donors called V segments functional above 56.7% productive rearrangements and segregating when the between-donor standard deviation exceeded 5%. A statistical classification framework was built to diagnose cytomegalovirus status from the catalog of TCR beta chain sequences. V and J gene assignment, in a later analysis, came from comparing TCR nucleotide sequences with IMGT/GENE-DB human TR gene sequences. Using the TCRdist pipeline, a later analysis assigned CDR3 sequences along with most-parsimonious VDJ recombination scenarios. In a later analysis, every TCR beta chain was defined by the combination of its CDR3 amino acid sequence and its V-gene family, and reads without a unique V-gene family were dropped. As a way to deal with suspected cross-contamination and a sequencing artifact, a later analysis dropped 450 to 600 nucleotide sequences that were highly shared and had low generation probability. In a later analysis, a clonal expansion index was calculated for each public chain from normalized within-repertoire ranks of inferred template counts. In a later analysis, generation probabilities were computed using a VDJ recombination model fitted to out-of-frame rearrangements, and the results were checked against IGoR. Hypergeometric tests were used in a later analysis to score TCR-TCR, TCR-HLA and TCR-CMV co-occurrence, with a repertoire-size bias correction applied to the TCR pairs. A later analysis estimated false discovery rates by permuting HLA or CMV assignments 20 times. In a later analysis, co-occurring TCRs were grouped using DBSCAN, and TCRdist sequence similarity was added for clustering within HLA-allele-positive subsets. Co-occurrence clustering excluded repertoires with fewer than 30,000 or more than 120,000 public chains, plus five with anomalous nucleotide sharing. TCRdb mirrors the immuneACCESS table, restricted to in-frame sequences. Some clones are absent from its copies; in checked studies, under half trace to an unresolved V gene, and the reason for the others is unknown. D and trimming come from the DNA, and the V and J calls and clone size come from that table. The sample's clone listing holds 55,000 to 65,000 clones. Of the sample, 3.6% is held by the ten largest clones.

With regard to this clone: The target of this receptor is not known.

V is pared back by 6 bases and J by 2 bases, with 8 bases lying between the germline termini. CDR1 and CDR2, looked up from the germline V gene, are WSHSY and SAAADI. The CDR3 sequence holds 12 residues, the cysteine and phenylalanine included. Of all the DNA, just the CDR3 is kept, 36 bases in frame from base 1. Sequencing was done on a sample of PBMCs. The chain links TRBV10-2 with TRBJ2-7; the best D guess is TRBD1, with 5 bases matching. This sequence originates from a woman younger than 35 in good health and CMV-seronegative. The CDR3 has the sequence CASRQGAYEQYF. The nucleotides are TGCGCCAGCAGGCAGGGCGCCTACGAGCAGTACTTC.